This is a list of T cell receptor beta chains from one sample in a study of shared clonotypes between healthy human individuals. Using immunoSEQ multiplex PCR, the repertoire was profiled, and TCRdb retains in-frame clones only, with some absent. This table holds over 950,000 clones, about 80% found once. Source material: memory CD4+ T cells from PBMCs. The source of these receptors is a man younger than 30 in good health. Some clones in this sample may be carry-over from other donors' samples. The CDR3 runs from the conserved cysteine through the conserved F or W. A D gene is named only where the DNA matches it firmly. The size of a clone is reported for some rows only, either as once, few or many, or as a class for expanded clones.

clone_size,d_call,v_call,j_call,cdr3_aa,cdr3_nt
-,TRBD2,TRBV5-4,TRBJ2-1,CASSSETSGRAEQFF,TGTGCCAGCAGCTCCGAGACTAGCGGGAGGGCTGAGCAGTTCTTC
-,-,TRBV5-4,TRBJ2-7,CASRIWTERRTYEQYF,TGTGCCAGCAGGATATGGACGGAGCGCCGAACCTACGAGCAGTACTTC
once,TRBD2,TRBV5-1,TRBJ2-7,CASSLGPSGGSYEQYF,TGCGCCAGCAGCTTGGGTCCTAGCGGTGGGTCCTACGAGCAGTACTTC
-,-,TRBV7-9,TRBJ2-3,CASSLGASGTDTQYF,TGTGCCAGCAGCCTGGGAGCTAGCGGCACAGATACGCAGTATTTT
-,-,TRBV28,TRBJ1-3,CASNAGGSGNTIYF,TGTGCCAGCAACGCGGGGGGCTCTGGAAACACCATATATTTT
-,TRBD1,TRBV28,TRBJ1-5,CASSQIGGADYQPQHF,TGTGCCAGCAGCCAAATAGGGGGCGCGGACTATCAGCCCCAGCATTTT
once,TRBD1,TRBV5-4,TRBJ2-2,CASSLGFGTGSNTGELFF,TGTGCCAGCAGCTTGGGGTTCGGGACAGGATCAAACACCGGGGAGCTGTTTTTT
-,-,TRBV11-3,TRBJ2-5,CASSLGTTEDQYF,TGTGCCAGCAGCTTGGGGACAACAGAGGACCAGTACTTC
-,TRBD1,TRBV5-5,TRBJ2-5,CASSQPQGEFIKETQYF,TGTGCCAGCAGCCAACCACAGGGGGAATTTATTAAAGAGACCCAGTACTTC
-,-,TRBV30,TRBJ1-2,CAWSGTGDYGYTF,TGTGCCTGGAGTGGGACCGGGGACTATGGCTACACCTTC
-,-,TRBV6-5,TRBJ1-5,CASSYVGNQPQHF,TGTGCCAGCAGTTACGTTGGCAATCAGCCCCAGCATTTT
-,TRBD1,TRBV5-1,TRBJ2-3,CASSIGTGMDTQYF,TGCGCCAGCAGCATCGGGACAGGGATGGATACGCAGTATTTT
-,-,TRBV28,TRBJ2-1,CASSIRAYNEQFF,TGTGCCAGCAGCATCAGGGCCTACAATGAGCAGTTCTTC
many,TRBD1,TRBV2,TRBJ1-1,CAGQGNTEAFF,TGTGCCGGACAGGGGAACACTGAAGCTTTCTTT
-,-,TRBV10-3,TRBJ1-1,CASTGTSRTEAFF,TGTGCCAGCACCGGGACCTCCAGGACTGAAGCTTTCTTT
-,TRBD1,TRBV6-5,TRBJ1-6,CASRWTGYGSPLHF,TGTGCCAGCAGGTGGACAGGGTATGGTTCACCCCTCCACTTT
-,-,TRBV7-2,TRBJ2-3,CASGSTDTQYF,TGTGCCAGCGGGAGCACAGATACGCAGTATTTT
-,-,TRBV5-1,TRBJ1-4,CASSGFNNEKLFF,TGCGCCAGCAGCGGATTTAATAATGAAAAACTGTTTTTT
few,-,TRBV5-4,TRBJ2-1,CASSLSPRQTNEQFF,TGTGCCAGCAGCTTGAGTCCCAGGCAAACCAATGAGCAGTTCTTC
-,TRBD2,TRBV7-9,TRBJ2-1,CASSLRISAGVGNEQFF,TGTGCCAGCAGCTTGAGGATCTCAGCGGGAGTGGGGAATGAGCAGTTCTTC
-,-,TRBV15,TRBJ2-7,CATSSNLAQFYEQYF,TGTGCCACCAGCAGCAATTTAGCACAATTCTACGAGCAGTACTTC
few,-,TRBV29-1,TRBJ2-3,CSVGGETDTQYF,TGCAGCGTTGGTGGTGAGACAGATACGCAGTATTTT
-,TRBD1,TRBV5-1,TRBJ1-1,CASSLTGTAEAFF,TGCGCCAGCAGCTTGACCGGGACAGCTGAAGCTTTCTTT
-,-,TRBV5-1,TRBJ2-5,CASSLFGRGEETQYF,TGCGCCAGCAGCTTGTTCGGTCGGGGAGAAGAGACCCAGTACTTC
-,-,TRBV27,TRBJ2-3,CASSFQRTDTQYF,TGTGCCAGCAGTTTCCAGAGGACAGATACGCAGTATTTT
-,-,TRBV5-1,TRBJ1-2,CASSLGVLGGYTF,TGCGCCAGCAGCTTGGGCGTGTTGGGTGGCTACACCTTC
-,-,TRBV5-1,TRBJ1-1,CASSFSTGLSTEAFF,TGCGCCAGCAGCTTCTCGACAGGCCTGAGCACTGAAGCTTTCTTT
-,TRBD1,TRBV5-1,TRBJ1-4,CASSLGAGGNEKLFF,TGCGCCAGCAGCTTGGGTGCAGGGGGTAATGAAAAACTGTTTTTT
-,TRBD1,TRBV10-3,TRBJ2-1,CAISERGLESSYNEQFF,TGTGCCATCAGTGAAAGGGGGCTGGAGAGCTCCTACAATGAGCAGTTCTTC
-,TRBD1,TRBV6-1,TRBJ2-2,CAGRQGAAGELFF,TGTGCCGGACGGCAGGGGGCGGCCGGGGAGCTGTTTTTT
-,-,TRBV19,TRBJ1-4,CASRYWDEKLFF,TGTGCCAGTAGGTATTGGGATGAAAAACTGTTTTTT
-,-,TRBV9,TRBJ1-6,CASSVNSQGWGSPLHF,TGTGCCAGCAGCGTTAATAGTCAGGGATGGGGGTCACCCCTCCACTTT
-,-,TRBV5-1,TRBJ1-2,CASNLTEFYGYTF,TGCGCCAGCAACTTAACCGAATTCTATGGCTACACCTTC
-,-,TRBV5-1,TRBJ2-5,CASSLGNYQETQYF,TGCGCCAGCAGCTTGGGTAACTACCAAGAGACCCAGTACTTC
once,-,TRBV7-7,TRBJ1-2,CASSLSPGGDGYTF,TGTGCCAGCAGCTTAAGCCCGGGAGGCGATGGCTACACCTTC
-,-,TRBV7-2,TRBJ2-5,CASSRGTRRAIQETQYF,TGTGCCAGCAGCCGAGGCACTCGACGGGCAATCCAAGAGACCCAGTACTTC
-,-,TRBV2,TRBJ2-7,CASRDGDSGYEQYF,TGTGCCAGCAGAGATGGGGATTCGGGCTACGAGCAGTACTTC
-,TRBD2,TRBV23-1,TRBJ2-7,CASSQRCLSVSGRPSYEQYF,TGCGCCAGCAGTCAAAGGTGTCTGAGTGTTAGCGGGAGGCCTTCCTACGAGCAGTACTTC
-,TRBD1,TRBV28,TRBJ1-2,CASSLGGTVLNYGYTF,TGTGCCAGCAGTTTAGGGGGGACAGTGCTTAACTATGGCTACACCTTC
-,TRBD1,TRBV7-8,TRBJ1-4,CASSLKLLGQGNEKLFF,TGTGCCAGCAGCTTAAAGTTGCTTGGACAGGGGAATGAAAAACTGTTTTTT
-,TRBD2,TRBV11-1,TRBJ2-1,CASSGRTSRNEQFF,TGTGCCAGCAGCGGGCGGACTAGTAGGAATGAGCAGTTCTTC
-,-,TRBV7-3,TRBJ2-3,CASGRGSGDTQYF,TGTGCCTCGGGGAGAGGGAGCGGCGATACGCAGTATTTT
few,TRBD2,TRBV28,TRBJ2-4,CASRTFSGNKNIQYF,TGTGCCAGCAGGACTTTTAGCGGGAACAAAAACATTCAGTACTTC
-,-,TRBV23-1,TRBJ2-7,CASSQRQGGLYEQYF,TGCGCCAGCAGTCAAAGGCAGGGGGGACTCTACGAGCAGTACTTC
once,-,TRBV9,TRBJ1-1,CASSVTPMNTEAFF,TGTGCCAGCAGCGTCACACCTATGAACACTGAAGCTTTCTTT
-,-,TRBV29-1,TRBJ2-7,CSVEDRTYEQYF,TGCAGCGTTGAAGACAGAACCTACGAGCAGTACTTC
-,-,TRBV7-8,TRBJ2-7,CASSLAPGGNYEQYF,TGTGCCAGCAGCTTAGCCCCAGGTGGGAACTACGAGCAGTACTTC
-,-,TRBV27,TRBJ2-7,CASMGFGSPPYEQYF,TGTGCCAGCATGGGTTTCGGGAGCCCGCCCTACGAGCAGTACTTC
-,TRBD1,TRBV19,TRBJ1-5,CASSIVNRGHQPQHF,TGTGCCAGTAGTATAGTAAACAGGGGGCATCAGCCCCAGCATTTT